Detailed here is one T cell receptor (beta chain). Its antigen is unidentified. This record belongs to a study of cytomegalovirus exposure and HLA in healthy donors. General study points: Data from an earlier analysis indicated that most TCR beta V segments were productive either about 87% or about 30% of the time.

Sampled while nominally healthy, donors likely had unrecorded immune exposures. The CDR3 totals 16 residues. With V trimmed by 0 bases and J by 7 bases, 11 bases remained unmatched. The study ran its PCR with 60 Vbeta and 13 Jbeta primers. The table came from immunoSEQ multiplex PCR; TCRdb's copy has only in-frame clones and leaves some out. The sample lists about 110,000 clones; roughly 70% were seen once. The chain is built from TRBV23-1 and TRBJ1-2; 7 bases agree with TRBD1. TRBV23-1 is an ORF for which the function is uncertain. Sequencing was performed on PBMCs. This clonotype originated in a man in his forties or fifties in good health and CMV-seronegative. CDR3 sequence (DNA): TGCGCCAGCAGTCAATCGATTCACGGGAGGGGGCTTGGCTACACCTTC. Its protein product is CASSQSIHGRGLGYTF.